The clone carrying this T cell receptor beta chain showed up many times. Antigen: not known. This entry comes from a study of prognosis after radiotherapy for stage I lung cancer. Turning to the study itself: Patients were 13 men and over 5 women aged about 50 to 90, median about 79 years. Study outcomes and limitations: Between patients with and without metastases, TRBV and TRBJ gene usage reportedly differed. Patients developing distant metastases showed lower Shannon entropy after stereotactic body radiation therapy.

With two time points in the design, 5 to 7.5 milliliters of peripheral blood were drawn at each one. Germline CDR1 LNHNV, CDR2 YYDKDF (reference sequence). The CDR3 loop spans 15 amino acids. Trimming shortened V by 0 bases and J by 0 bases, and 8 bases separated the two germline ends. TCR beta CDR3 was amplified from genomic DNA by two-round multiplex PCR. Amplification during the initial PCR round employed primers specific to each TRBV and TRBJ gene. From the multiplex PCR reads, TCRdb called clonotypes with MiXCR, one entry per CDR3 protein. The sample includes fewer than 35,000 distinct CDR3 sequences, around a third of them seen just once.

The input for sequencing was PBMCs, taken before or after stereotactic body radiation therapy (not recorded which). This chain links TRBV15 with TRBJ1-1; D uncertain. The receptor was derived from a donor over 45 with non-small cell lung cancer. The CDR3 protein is CATSRDPLMNTEAFF. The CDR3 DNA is TGTGCCACCAGCAGAGATCCGCTCATGAACACTGAAGCTTTCTTT.